This T cell receptor (beta chain) was profiled in a study of T cells in Graves' hyperthyroidism and ophthalmopathy. The CDR3 regions of TCR beta were amplified from RNA transcripts. A set of HTBI primers served as the primers for a first-round RT-PCR of the TCR CDR3. TCRdb re-derived calls from the multiplex PCR reads in MiXCR, one entry per CDR3 protein. The sample holds 300,000 to 450,000 distinct CDR3 sequences, about 15% seen once. This clonotype was observed a few times. The length of the CDR3 is 16 residues. Germline assignment: CDR1 SEHNR and CDR2 FQNEAQ (reference sequence). Trimming removed 4 bases from V and 0 bases from J, with 12 bases in between.

This chain links TRBV7-9 with TRBJ2-2; tentative D call: TRBD2 (5 bases). The TCR originated in a woman in her late teens or twenties with Graves' hyperthyroidism that later progressed to Graves' ophthalmopathy. Sequenced material: blood. CDR3 residues: CASSSTPGTNTGELFF. In DNA form, the CDR3 reads TGTGCCAGCAGCTCGACCCCGGGAACGAACACCGGGGAGCTGTTTTTT.